These T cell receptor beta chains were read from a single sample in a study of neurological immune-mediated disorders. TCRdb passed the 5' RACE reads through MiXCR, listing each CDR3 protein once. The sample includes about 33,000 distinct CDR3 sequences, more than 1.3% seen only once; the top ten take about 9%. The material sequenced was PBMCs. The source is a woman younger than 45 with multiple sclerosis. Both conserved end residues are part of each CDR3. D genes are given only for firm matches. Size is stated for part of the rows, as once, few or many counts, or as a class when the clone is expanded.

cdr3_length j_call clone_size d_call v_call cdr3_nt cdr3_aa
13 TRBJ1-2 NA NA TRBV6-2/TRBV6-3 TGTGCCAGCAGTTACTTCGGGGCCACTGGCTACACCTTC CASSYFGATGYTF
16 TRBJ2-5 many TRBD2 TRBV7-2 TGTGCCAGCAGCTTAGGAGCTAGCGGGGGGCAAGAGACCCAGTACTTC CASSLGASGGQETQYF
13 TRBJ2-2 many TRBD1 TRBV18 TGTGCCAGCTCACCAACAGGGGCCGGGGAGCTGTTTTTT CASSPTGAGELFF
15 TRBJ2-3 many NA TRBV7-2 TGTGCCAGCAGCTTAGGTGCACGGGACACAGATACGCAGTATTTT CASSLGARDTDTQYF
18 TRBJ2-1 many NA TRBV2 TGTGCCAGCAGTGAAGCACAAGGACTACTAGACTTTTACAATGAGCAGTTCTTC CASSEAQGLLDFYNEQFF
14 TRBJ1-5 many TRBD1 TRBV12-3/TRBV12-4 TGTGCCAGCAGGAACAGGGGAAACGGGCAGCCCCAGCATTTT CASRNRGNGQPQHF
13 TRBJ2-3 many NA TRBV29-1 TGCAGCGTTGAGGGGGGCAGCACAGATACGCAGTATTTT CSVEGGSTDTQYF
15 TRBJ1-4 many NA TRBV7-2 TGTGCCAGCAGCCTAGGGCCCACAACTAATGAAAAACTGTTTTTT CASSLGPTTNEKLFF
13 TRBJ2-5 many NA TRBV5-1 TGCGCCAGCAGCTTGGGAAGCGGAGAGACCCAGTACTTC CASSLGSGETQYF
12 TRBJ1-5 NA NA TRBV10-1 TGCGCCAGCAGTGAGGGAAATCAGCCCCAGCATTTT CASSEGNQPQHF
14 TRBJ1-6 many NA TRBV10-3 TGTGCCATCCGAAGGGACTCCAAGAATTCACCCCTCCACTTT CAIRRDSKNSPLHF
14 TRBJ2-7 NA NA TRBV18 TGTGCCAGCTCACGATCCGACAGCAACTACGAGCAGTACTTC CASSRSDSNYEQYF
14 TRBJ1-1 many TRBD1 TRBV4-1 TGCGCCAGCAGCCTGGGACAGGGAGGAACTGAAGCTTTCTTT CASSLGQGGTEAFF
15 TRBJ2-3 many TRBD2 TRBV5-1 TGCGCCAGCACCCTAGCGGGGGCGAGCACAGATACGCAGTATTTT CASTLAGASTDTQYF
16 TRBJ2-7 many NA TRBV5-1 TGCGCCAGCAGCACGGAGAGCCAAGCCACCGGCTACGAGCAGTACTTC CASSTESQATGYEQYF
14 TRBJ2-1 many NA TRBV7-2 TGTGCCAGCAGTACGAGGACTCACCACAATGAGCAGTTCTTC CASSTRTHHNEQFF
14 TRBJ2-3 many NA TRBV7-2 TGTGCCAGCAGCTTGCTGACCCGGTCGGATACGCAGTATTTT CASSLLTRSDTQYF
13 TRBJ1-2 many NA TRBV5-5 TGTGCCAGCAGTTTGGATATGCGGGGAGGCTACACCTTC CASSLDMRGGYTF
13 TRBJ1-1 many NA TRBV20-1 TGCAGTGCAAATCAGGGGTGGAACACTGAAGCTTTCTTT CSANQGWNTEAFF
12 TRBJ1-1 many NA TRBV29-1 TGCAGCGCATACAGTACGGCCACTGAAGCTTTCTTT CSAYSTATEAFF
15 TRBJ2-5 many NA TRBV28 TGTGCCAGCAGCACAACGGGGGCCCCCCGTGGGGCCCAGTACTTC CASSTTGAPRGAQYF
17 TRBJ2-1 many TRBD2 TRBV7-7 TGTGCCAGCAGCTTAGGTCGCGGGGCTAGCGGGGTTGGAGAGCAGTTCTTC CASSLGRGASGVGEQFF
15 TRBJ2-3 few NA TRBV6-1 TGTGCCAGCAGAATCGCCAAAGGGGGTACAGATACGCAGTATTTT CASRIAKGGTDTQYF
15 TRBJ2-3 many NA TRBV7-7 TGTGCCAGCAGCTTAGCACTGGGATTCACAGATACGCAGTATTTT CASSLALGFTDTQYF
13 TRBJ2-1 many NA TRBV7-8 TGTGCCAGCAGCTTGTCGGGGGTTTGGGAGCAGTTCTTC CASSLSGVWEQFF
14 TRBJ2-7 many NA TRBV5-1 TGCGCCAGCAGCTTGGACAGGATGGCCTACGAGCAGTACTTC CASSLDRMAYEQYF
13 TRBJ2-5 many NA TRBV7-7 TGTGCCAGCAGCATTGGGGACGTGGAGACCCAGTACTTC CASSIGDVETQYF
13 TRBJ1-2 many TRBD1 TRBV20-1 TGCAGTGCTAGGACGACAGGACAGGGCGGCTACACCTTC CSARTTGQGGYTF
14 TRBJ1-4 large NA TRBV27 TGTGCCAGCGCTAAGGGGGCAACTAATGAAAAACTGTTTTTT CASAKGATNEKLFF
13 TRBJ2-3 many NA TRBV6-2/TRBV6-3 TGTGCCAGCAGAAGGGACTCAACAGATACGCAGTATTTT CASRRDSTDTQYF
13 TRBJ1-1 many NA TRBV5-1 TGCGCCAGCAGCTTGAATGGGGGCGCTGAAGCTTTCTTT CASSLNGGAEAFF
13 TRBJ2-3 many NA TRBV7-2 TGTGCCAGCAGCTTATGGAACCGAGATACGCAGTATTTT CASSLWNRDTQYF
15 TRBJ2-1 many NA TRBV5-6 TGTGCCAGCAGCTTGGGATCCGGGACCCTCAATGAGCAGTTCTTC CASSLGSGTLNEQFF
13 TRBJ2-1 many NA TRBV20-1 TGCAGTGCTAACCCAGGAGGGCGGGGTGAGCAGTTCTTC CSANPGGRGEQFF
15 TRBJ2-1 many NA TRBV7-9 TGTGCCAGCGGTCCTGACCGGGGTTCTCACAATGAGCAGTTCTTC CASGPDRGSHNEQFF
13 TRBJ1-2 many NA TRBV27 TGTGCCAGCAGTTCCGGGGCTAACTATGGCTACACCTTC CASSSGANYGYTF
14 TRBJ2-1 many NA TRBV19 TGTGCCAGTAGTATGCTGGCGCCCGCGGGTGAGCAGTTCTTC CASSMLAPAGEQFF
17 TRBJ2-2 many TRBD2 TRBV12-3/TRBV12-4 TGTGCCAGCTCAACTAGCGGGGGCCCTACTAACACCGGGGAGCTGTTTTTT CASSTSGGPTNTGELFF
16 TRBJ2-1 many TRBD2 TRBV4-2 TGTGCCAGCAGCCAACTAGCCAGCGGGGGCTACAATGAGCAGTTCTTC CASSQLASGGYNEQFF